The 7 T cell receptor beta chains in this list originate from one sample, sequenced in a study of T cells after posttransplantation cyclophosphamide. The repertoire was sequenced with immunoSEQ multiplex PCR; TCRdb's copy has only in-frame clones and lacks some. The sample includes roughly 480 clones, 85% to 90% of them seen just once. The sequencing sample was made of gut tissue. These receptors all stem from a man aged 45 to 65.

The chain is built from TRBV28 and TRBJ2-5, with D possibly being TRBD2 (7 bases). V lost 6 bases, J lost 4 bases, and 12 bases lay in between. The CDR3 spans 13 residues. Germline V CDR1 and CDR2: MDHEN, SYDVKM. This CDR3 is CASRWGGVETQYF. DNA of the CDR3: TGTGCCAGCAGATGGGGGGGCGTAGAGACCCAGTACTTC.

CDR3 region: CASSHPRTGLSYEQYF. The DNA of the CDR3 is TGCGCCAGCAGCCATCCACGGACAGGGCTCTCCTACGAGCAGTACTTC. The J gene is TRBJ2-7, the V gene TRBV4-1, with 8 nucleotides matching TRBD1. V gave up 3 bases and J gave up 0 bases; unmatched junction bases: 7. The CDR3 is made up of 16 amino acids. Germline V CDR1 and CDR2: MGHRA, YSYEKL.

The chain employs TRBV7-9 and TRBJ1-2; D gene unclear. Germline assignment: CDR1 SEHNR and CDR2 FQNEAQ (reference sequence). The CDR3 totals 13 residues. V lost 1 base, J lost 4 bases, and 7 bases lay in between. The DNA for the CDR3 is TGTGCCAGCAGCTTAGTCGCGTTCTATGGCTACACCTTC. Translating gives CASSLVAFYGYTF.

V usage is TRBV11-3 and J usage is TRBJ2-7, with TRBD1 matching 10 bases. Germline values: CDR1 SGHNT, CDR2 YENEEA. V lost 6 bases, J lost 2 bases, and 4 bases stayed unmatched. The CDR3 consists of 14 residues. The CDR3 nucleotides are TGTGCCAGCAGACCCGGGACAGGGGCCTACGAGCAGTACTTC. It specifies CASRPGTGAYEQYF.

This sequence joins TRBV5-1 and TRBJ2-5, with TRBD1 matching over 12 bases. J gave up 4 bases and V 6 bases, and 7 bases lay outside the gene matches. This CDR3 contains 15 residues. Germline CDR1 reads SGHRS; CDR2 reads YFSETQ. For the CDR3, the DNA is TGCGCCAGCACGAGCCGGGACAGGGGGCGAGAGACCCAGTACTTC. The encoded protein is CASTSRDRGRETQYF. The full variable domain, rest sourced from reference TRBV5-1 and TRBJ2-5, is KAGVTQTPRYLIKTRGQQVTLSCSPISGHRSVSWYQQTPGQGLQFLFEYFSETQRNKGNFPGRFSGRQFSNSRSEMNVSTLELGDSALYLCASTSRDRGRETQYFGPGTRLLVL.

The J gene is TRBJ2-3, the V gene TRBV7-8, with D possibly matching TRBD2 (6 bases). Trimming removed 8 bases at V and 2 bases at J, with 11 bases between. Germline CDR1 and CDR2: SGHVS and FQNEAQ. This CDR3 region has 13 residues. CDR3 sequence reads: CASAGPTTDTQYF. CDR3 DNA sequence: TGTGCCAGCGCGGGACCCACCACAGATACGCAGTATTTT.

The chain employs TRBV4-3 and TRBJ2-7, with 8 positions matching TRBD1. Trimming removed 3 bases from V and 8 bases from J; junction bases left unmatched: 9. CDR1 and CDR2 (germline): LGHNA, YSLEER. This CDR3 is 14 amino acids long. CDR3 coding DNA: TGCGCCAGCAGCCAGGGGACAGGAAAGTACAAGCAGTACTTC. Protein sequence: CASSQGTGKYKQYF.